The rows below give T cell receptor beta chains drawn from one sample of a study of blood T cell repertoires in COVID-19. TCRdb's table, derived via immunoSEQ multiplex PCR, lists solely in-frame clones and lacks some. The sample carries 150,000 or so clones, 70% to 80% recorded once. Sequenced sample: peripheral blood. The receptors shown here come from a woman aged 80 or over with active or convalescent COVID-19. Each CDR3 is given with its conserved first and last residue. The order of the fields is clone size, D gene, V gene, J gene, CDR3 protein, CDR3 DNA. A D gene is named only where the DNA matches it firmly. Clone size is shown for a subset of rows, as once, few, many or a class of expanded clone.

>few|TRBD1|TRBV18|TRBJ1-4
CASSPKATGNEKLFF
TGTGCCAGCTCACCTAAAGCGACAGGGAATGAAAAACTGTTTTTT
>few|.|TRBV24-1|TRBJ1-4
CATSQGTAEKLFF
TGTGCCACCAGTCAGGGCACGGCTGAAAAACTGTTTTTT
>.|.|TRBV2|TRBJ1-5
CASSEQGGQPQHF
TGTGCCAGCAGTGAACAGGGTGGTCAGCCCCAGCATTTT
>.|TRBD1|TRBV4-2|TRBJ1-3
CASSQDPGGPRSGNTIYF
TGTGCCAGCAGCCAAGACCCAGGGGGCCCACGCTCTGGAAACACCATATATTTT
>.|TRBD1|TRBV19|TRBJ1-1
CASSLGTGAANTEAFF
TGTGCCAGTAGCCTGGGGACAGGGGCGGCGAACACTGAAGCTTTCTTT
>few|TRBD1|TRBV5-1|TRBJ2-2
CASSLRGTGRNTGELFF
TGCGCCAGCAGCTTGAGGGGGACAGGGCGAAACACCGGGGAGCTGTTTTTT
>.|.|TRBV28|TRBJ1-1
CASNPGQLNTEAFF
TGTGCCAGCAACCCAGGACAGCTGAACACTGAAGCTTTCTTT
>.|.|TRBV5-1|TRBJ2-7
CASSLDSGLREQYF
TGCGCCAGCAGCTTGGACTCAGGTCTTCGAGAGCAGTACTTC
>.|.|TRBV28|TRBJ1-2
CASSSGVSYGYTF
TGTGCCAGCAGTTCGGGGGTTAGCTATGGCTACACCTTC
>.|TRBD1|TRBV5-1|TRBJ1-4
CASSARDRTNEKLFF
TGCGCCAGCAGCGCACGGGACAGGACTAATGAAAAACTGTTTTTT
>.|TRBD1|TRBV30|TRBJ1-1
CAWQGVRNWGTEAFF
TGTGCCTGGCAGGGGGTAAGAAACTGGGGCACTGAAGCTTTCTTT
>.|TRBD1|TRBV19|TRBJ1-4
CASSLRTGATNEKLFF
TGTGCCAGTAGCCTGAGGACAGGGGCAACTAATGAAAAACTGTTTTTT
>.|.|TRBV2|TRBJ1-4
CASRDLRGEKLFF
TGTGCCAGCAGAGACCTCAGGGGTGAAAAACTGTTTTTT
>.|TRBD1|TRBV19|TRBJ1-2
CASSRRDRGTSEQGYTF
TGTGCCAGTAGCCGCCGGGACAGGGGTACCTCTGAACAGGGCTACACCTTC
>.|TRBD1|TRBV19|TRBJ2-1
CASSLQGARNYNEQFF
TGTGCCAGTAGCCTACAGGGGGCTCGGAACTACAATGAGCAGTTCTTC
>.|TRBD1|TRBV5-1|TRBJ1-1
CASSLDRGHPNTEAFF
TGCGCCAGCAGCTTGGACAGGGGGCACCCGAACACTGAAGCTTTCTTT
>.|.|TRBV5-1|TRBJ1-1
CASSGDLNTEAFF
TGCGCCAGCAGCGGGGACTTGAACACTGAAGCTTTCTTT
>.|.|TRBV6-6|TRBJ1-1
CASSPHLRGTNTEAFF
TGTGCCAGCAGTCCCCACCTACGGGGGACCAACACTGAAGCTTTCTTT
>.|.|TRBV7-9|TRBJ1-1
CASSPPDRRNTEAFF
TGTGCCAGCAGCCCACCAGACAGGAGGAACACTGAAGCTTTCTTT
>once|TRBD1|TRBV5-1|TRBJ1-1
CASSTGQGLMNTEAFF
TGCGCCAGCAGCACGGGACAGGGACTTATGAACACTGAAGCTTTCTTT
>.|.|TRBV5-4|TRBJ2-1
CASSLSRNNEQFF
TGTGCCAGCAGCTTGTCCAGGAACAATGAGCAGTTCTTC
>.|.|TRBV28|TRBJ1-2
CASSPKTGSWYGYTF
TGTGCCAGCAGTCCAAAAACAGGGTCGTGGTATGGCTACACCTTC
>.|TRBD1|TRBV3-1/TRBV3-2|TRBJ1-6
CASSPRVGQGNNSPLHF
TGTGCCAGCAGCCCCAGAGTGGGACAGGGAAATAATTCACCCCTCCACTTT
>.|TRBD1|TRBV2|TRBJ2-5
CASGTGGGETQYF
TGTGCCAGCGGAACAGGGGGAGGAGAGACCCAGTACTTC
>.|TRBD1|TRBV28|TRBJ2-3
CASSRKPTGVRSDTQYF
TGTGCCAGCAGCCGTAAGCCGACAGGGGTTAGGTCAGATACGCAGTATTTT
>.|TRBD1|TRBV29-1|TRBJ1-2
CSVDKRGRGLFYGYTF
TGCAGCGTTGATAAGAGGGGCAGGGGGTTATTCTATGGCTACACCTTC
>.|.|TRBV5-6|TRBJ1-2
CASTGRVKDGYTF
TGTGCCAGCACTGGCCGGGTTAAAGATGGCTACACCTTC